The 6 T cell receptor beta chains given below trace back to one sample, sequenced in a study of control samples from healthy donors and cancer patients. Here immunoSEQ multiplex PCR was the method, and the copy in TCRdb shows in-frame clones only, minus some. This table has 100,000 or so clones, approximately 91% appearing once. The sequenced material came from blood. These TCRs come from a woman younger than 45 in good health.

V is TRBV6-6 and J is TRBJ2-1, with D tentatively TRBD1 (6 bases). The germline V gene has CDR1 MNHNY and CDR2 SVGAGI (reference sequence). The length of the CDR3 is 16 residues. Between the trimmed V and J ends, which lost 0 bases and 5 bases, there was a span of 14 bases. CDR3 residues: CASSYSWGRGNNEQFF. The CDR3 nucleotides are TGTGCCAGCAGTTACTCATGGGGGCGAGGGAACAATGAGCAGTTCTTC.

This chain joins TRBV7-9 and TRBJ2-7; perhaps TRBD2 as D (5 bases). The length of the CDR3 is 17 residues. V gave up 1 base and J gave up 2 bases, with 18 bases separating them. CDR1 is SEHNR and CDR2 is FQNEAQ in the germline V gene (reference sequence). CDR3 coding DNA: TGTGCCAGCAGCTTAGTGGGGAGAGGCGCCTTTACCTACGAGCAGTACTTC. Encoded protein: CASSLVGRGAFTYEQYF.

The chain employs TRBV5-1 and TRBJ2-7; 9 bases align to TRBD2. This CDR3 is built from 19 residues. The germline V gene has CDR1 SGHRS and CDR2 YFSETQ. J gave up 4 bases and V 0 bases, and 17 bases lay outside the gene matches. The CDR3 DNA sequence: TGCGCCAGCAGCTTGGGTCTTATAGGTAGCGGGAGTTCCCCGTACGAGCAGTACTTC. Translated: CASSLGLIGSGSSPYEQYF.

The chain recombines TRBV5-8 with TRBJ1-2; D is perhaps TRBD1 (6 bases). The CDR3 is 14 amino acids. Germline V gene lookup returns CDR1 SGHTS and CDR2 YDEGEE. V lost 0 bases, J lost 4 bases, and 10 bases lay in between. In DNA, the CDR3 is TGTGCCAGCAGCTTGGGAGGCAGGGGCTATGGCTACACCTTC. Its protein is CASSLGGRGYGYTF.

V gene TRBV9 combines with J gene TRBJ1-1, with a weak D call TRBD1 (5 bases). The CDR3 sequence is 13 residues long. V shed 7 bases and J shed 5 bases, with 15 bases lying between them. Germline CDR1 SGDLS, CDR2 YYNGEE. The CDR3 nucleotides read TGTGCCAGCGGTACGGGGGTCCTGACTGAAGCTTTCTTT. Translated: CASGTGVLTEAFF.

The chain combines TRBV10-1 with TRBJ2-4, with D perhaps TRBD2 (6 bases). CDR1 WNHNN and CDR2 SYGVQD come from the germline V gene (reference sequence). V lost 3 bases, J lost 1 base, and 16 bases lay in between. The CDR3 consists of 17 residues. Here the CDR3 DNA reads TGCGCCAGCAGTGATGGAGGGGCCGGGGCGGCCAAAAACATTCAGTACTTC. Protein sequence: CASSDGGAGAAKNIQYF.